One and the same sample provided the 8 T cell receptor beta chains below, sequenced in a study of cytomegalovirus exposure and HLA in healthy donors. Sequencing used immunoSEQ multiplex PCR; TCRdb keeps in-frame clones, though not all of them. The sample contains approximately 60,000 clones, about 90% of which appear only once. The sample taken for sequencing was PBMCs. These receptors were obtained from a young woman in good health and CMV-seronegative.

This chain connects TRBV19 to TRBJ2-7; 10 nucleotides align to TRBD2. Germline values: CDR1 LNHDA, CDR2 SQIVND (reference sequence). The V segment lost 3 bases and the J segment 4 bases; nucleotides outside the gene matches: 6. The CDR3 is 15 amino acids. In DNA form, the CDR3 reads TGTGCCAGTAGTATGCCTAGCGGGAGTGGGTACGAGCAGTACTTC. Its translation: CASSMPSGSGYEQYF.

The chain employs TRBV25-1 and TRBJ1-1, with a possible D match to TRBD1 (6 bases). The CDR3 covers 15 residues. Deletions cut 0 bases from V and 7 bases from J, with 15 bases between. From germline, CDR1 is MGHDK and CDR2 SYGVNS. The CDR3 region has the DNA TGTGCCAGCAGTGAATATACTGGGACACAGGGTGAAGCTTTCTTT. It translates to CASSEYTGTQGEAFF.

This clone is a singleton in its sample. The chain joins TRBV9 to TRBJ2-1; D is ambiguous. CDR1 is SGDLS, CDR2 YYNGEE, per germline. The ends were cut back, 0 bases at V and 6 bases at J, with 7 bases in the middle. The CDR3 is made up of 13 amino acids. CDR3 DNA: TGTGCCAGCAGCGTAGGGGCTGCCAATGAGCAGTTCTTC. It translates to CASSVGAANEQFF.

The rearrangement joins TRBV27 to TRBJ2-1, with 7 bases that match TRBD1. Germline lookup yields CDR1 MNHEY and CDR2 SMNVEV (reference sequence). Trimming at V came to 9 bases and at J to 7 bases, leaving 15 bases not matched to a gene. The CDR3 consists of 15 residues. CDR3 coding DNA: TGTGCCAGTAAGAGAGGGACAGCCCCCCATAATGAGCAGTTCTTC. Its protein is CASKRGTAPHNEQFF.

The chain combines TRBV15 with TRBJ1-1; 7 bases map to TRBD1. This CDR3 region has 14 residues. Germline V gene sequence: CDR1 LNHNV, CDR2 YYDKDF (reference sequence). The V and J ends lost 5 bases and 5 bases, in that order; junction bases with no gene match: 8. This CDR3 reads CATSLRDRGTEAFF. The CDR3 nucleotides are TGTGCCACCAGCCTACGGGACAGAGGGACTGAAGCTTTCTTT.

The gene calls are TRBV2 and TRBJ1-5; D is perhaps TRBD1 (6 bases). The CDR3 length is 15 residues. V shed 4 bases and J shed 9 bases, with 19 bases lying between them. CDR1 and CDR2 (germline): SNHLY, FYNNEI. The chain's CDR3 is CASSGEGGPRTPQHF. In DNA, the CDR3 is TGTGCCAGCAGTGGAGAGGGGGGGCCCAGAACGCCCCAGCATTTT.

The V call is TRBV5-6, the J call TRBJ1-1; TRBD1 might be the D (5 bases). Germline CDR1 SGHDT, CDR2 YYEEEE. The V gene lost 0 bases and the J gene lost 4 bases, with 10 bases spanning the gap. This CDR3 is built from 14 residues. CDR3 loop: CASSLGVQGTEAFF. The CDR3 DNA is TGTGCCAGCAGCTTGGGCGTTCAGGGCACTGAAGCTTTCTTT. Full variable domain (rest looked up from reference TRBV5-6 and TRBJ1-1): DAGVTQSPTHLIKTRGQQVTLRCSPKSGHDTVSWYQQALGQGPQFIFQYYEEEERQRGNFPDRFSGHQFPNYSSELNVNALLLGDSALYLCASSLGVQGTEAFFGQGTRLTVV.

The chain couples TRBV6-1 to TRBJ1-6; possible D gene TRBD1, 5 bases. CDR1 and CDR2 from the germline V gene are MNHNS and SASEGT. The CDR3 totals 15 residues. Trimming removed 5 bases from V and 7 bases from J, with 15 bases in between. The CDR3 sequence: CASSPPGLTNSPLHF. The CDR3 DNA follows: TGTGCCAGCAGTCCTCCGGGACTTACGAATTCACCCCTCCACTTT.